Sequencing of this T cell receptor beta chain was carried out in a study of persistence of HIV-infected CD4 T cells. Lysates of CMV-infected fibroblasts at around 9.8 ug/mL stimulated these cells. Sorting of responding CD4+ T cells relied on upregulated CD40 ligand together with CD69. Inclusion required CMV-positive serology and CD4+ counts above 400 cells/uL. CD8-depleted PBMCs were stimulated roughly 17 hours with anti-CD28/CD49d costimulation, CD40-blocking antibody and enfuvirtide. The germline V gene has CDR1 LNHNV and CDR2 YYDKDF (reference sequence). The CDR3 spans 13 residues. Trimming removed 6 bases at V and 4 bases at J, with 11 bases between. Sequencing used immunoSEQ version 4 in survey mode. The assay was immunoSEQ multiplex PCR, and TCRdb's table has in-frame clones only and misses some. The repertoire holds several thousand clones, with 61% as singletons. About this clone: Its antigen remains unknown.

Study results and limitations: Within sorted populations, more oligoclonal TCRs accompanied more oligoclonal proviruses.

The chain is built from TRBV15 and TRBJ2-3; D may match TRBD1 or TRBD2 (5 bases each). The material sequenced was CD4+ T cells sorted from PBMCs after approximately 18-hour stimulation, taken from a patient who received antiretroviral therapy. The sequence was collected from an adult man with HIV who was CMV-seropositive. This CDR3 is CATRDRGADTQYF. In DNA form, the CDR3 reads TGTGCCACCAGGGATAGAGGGGCAGATACGCAGTATTTT.